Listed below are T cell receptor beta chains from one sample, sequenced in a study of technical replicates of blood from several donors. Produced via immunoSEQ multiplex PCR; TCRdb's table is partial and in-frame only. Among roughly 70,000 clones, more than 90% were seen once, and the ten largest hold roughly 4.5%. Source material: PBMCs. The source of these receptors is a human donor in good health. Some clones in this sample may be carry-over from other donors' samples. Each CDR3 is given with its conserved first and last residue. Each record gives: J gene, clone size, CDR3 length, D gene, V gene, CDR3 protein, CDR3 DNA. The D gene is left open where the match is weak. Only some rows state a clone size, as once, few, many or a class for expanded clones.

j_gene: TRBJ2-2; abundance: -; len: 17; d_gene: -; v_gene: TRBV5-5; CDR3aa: CASSSGLSGENTGELFF; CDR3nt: TGTGCCAGCAGCTCGGGGCTTAGCGGAGAGAACACCGGGGAGCTGTTTTTT
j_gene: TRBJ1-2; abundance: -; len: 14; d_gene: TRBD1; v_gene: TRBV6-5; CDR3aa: CASRAGTANYGYTF; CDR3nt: TGTGCCAGCAGGGCCGGGACAGCCAACTATGGCTACACCTTC
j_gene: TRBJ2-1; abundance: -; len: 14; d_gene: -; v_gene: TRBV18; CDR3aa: CASSPPGGSNEQFF; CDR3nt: TGTGCCAGCTCACCACCGGGGGGTTCCAATGAGCAGTTCTTC
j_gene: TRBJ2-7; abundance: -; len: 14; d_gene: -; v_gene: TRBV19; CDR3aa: CASSIDVQAYEQYF; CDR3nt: TGTGCCAGTAGTATCGATGTACAGGCCTACGAGCAGTACTTC
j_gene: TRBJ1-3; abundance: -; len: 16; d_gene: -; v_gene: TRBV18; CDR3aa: CASSPRDTNSGNTIYF; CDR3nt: TGTGCCAGCTCACCTCGGGACACCAACTCTGGAAACACCATATATTTT
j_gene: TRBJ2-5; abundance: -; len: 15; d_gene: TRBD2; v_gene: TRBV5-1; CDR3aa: CASRDSGRPGETQYF; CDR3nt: TGCGCCAGCAGGGATAGCGGGAGGCCGGGGGAGACCCAGTACTTC
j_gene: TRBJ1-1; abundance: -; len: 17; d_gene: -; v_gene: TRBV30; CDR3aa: CAWSGGGGGTRGTEAFF; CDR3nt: TGTGCCTGGAGTGGGGGGGGCGGTGGCACCCGGGGCACTGAAGCTTTCTTT
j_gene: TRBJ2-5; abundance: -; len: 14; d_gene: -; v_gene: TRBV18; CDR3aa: CASSPGGVAETQYF; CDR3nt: TGTGCCAGCTCACCTGGTGGGGTAGCGGAGACCCAGTACTTC
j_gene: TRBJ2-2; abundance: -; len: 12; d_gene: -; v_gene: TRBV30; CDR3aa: CASMGLTGELFF; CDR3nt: TGTGCCTCCATGGGGCTCACCGGGGAGCTGTTTTTT
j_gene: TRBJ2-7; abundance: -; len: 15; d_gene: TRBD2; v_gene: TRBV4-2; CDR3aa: CASRYSPSGNDEQYF; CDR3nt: TGTGCCAGCAGGTACTCGCCTAGCGGGAACGACGAGCAGTACTTC
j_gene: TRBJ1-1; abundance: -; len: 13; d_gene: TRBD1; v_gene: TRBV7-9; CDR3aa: CASSYRDSTEAFF; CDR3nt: TGTGCCAGCAGCTATCGGGACAGTACTGAAGCTTTCTTT
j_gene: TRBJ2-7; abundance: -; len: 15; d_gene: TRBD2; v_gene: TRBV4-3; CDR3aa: CASSLGLANSYEQYF; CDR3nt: TGCGCCAGCAGCCTCGGACTAGCGAACTCCTACGAGCAGTACTTC
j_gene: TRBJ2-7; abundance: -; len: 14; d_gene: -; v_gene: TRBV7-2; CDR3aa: CASSLGTGRHEQYF; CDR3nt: TGTGCCAGCAGCTTAGGGACTGGGCGCCACGAGCAGTACTTC
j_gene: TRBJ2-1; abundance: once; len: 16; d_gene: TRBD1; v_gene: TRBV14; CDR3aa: CASTPGTGGSWNEQFF; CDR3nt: TGTGCCAGCACCCCTGGGACAGGGGGCAGTTGGAATGAGCAGTTCTTC
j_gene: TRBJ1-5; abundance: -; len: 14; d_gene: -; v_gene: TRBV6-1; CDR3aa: CASSEVGGNQPQHF; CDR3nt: TGTGCCAGCAGTGAAGTCGGCGGGAATCAGCCCCAGCATTTT
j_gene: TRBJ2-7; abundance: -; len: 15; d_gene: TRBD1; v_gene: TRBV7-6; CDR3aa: CASSLGDSDSYEQYF; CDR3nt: TGTGCCAGCAGCTTAGGGGACAGCGACTCCTACGAGCAGTACTTC
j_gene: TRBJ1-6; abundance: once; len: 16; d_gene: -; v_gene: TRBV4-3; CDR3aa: CASSQGGGVANSPLHF; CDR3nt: TGCGCCAGCAGCCAAGGGGGAGGGGTTGCTAATTCACCCCTCCACTTT
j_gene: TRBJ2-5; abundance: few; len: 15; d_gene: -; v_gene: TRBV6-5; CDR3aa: CASSYSEQGQETQYF; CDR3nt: TGTGCCAGCAGTTACTCGGAACAGGGCCAAGAGACCCAGTACTTC
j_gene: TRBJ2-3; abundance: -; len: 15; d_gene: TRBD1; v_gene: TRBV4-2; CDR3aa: CASSRGQGDTDTQYF; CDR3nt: TGTGCCAGCAGCCGGGGACAGGGGGACACAGATACGCAGTATTTT
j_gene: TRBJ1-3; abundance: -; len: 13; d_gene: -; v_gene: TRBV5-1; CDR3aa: CASRRYSGNTIYF; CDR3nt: TGCGCCAGCAGGAGATACTCTGGAAACACCATATATTTT
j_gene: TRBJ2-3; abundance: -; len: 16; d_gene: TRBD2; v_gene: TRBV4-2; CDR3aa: CASSPFAGGNTDTQYF; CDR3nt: TGTGCCAGCAGCCCCTTCGCGGGGGGTAACACAGATACGCAGTATTTT
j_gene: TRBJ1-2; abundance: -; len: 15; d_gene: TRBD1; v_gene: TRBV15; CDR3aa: CATSIGQGIFYGYTF; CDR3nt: TGTGCCACCAGCATCGGACAGGGGATTTTCTATGGCTACACCTTC
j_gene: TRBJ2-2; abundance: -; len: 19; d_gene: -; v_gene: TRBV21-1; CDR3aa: CASSNRPGLAGYVERELFF; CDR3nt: TGTGCCAGCAGCAACCGCCCCGGACTAGCGGGATACGTGGAGAGGGAGCTGTTTTTT
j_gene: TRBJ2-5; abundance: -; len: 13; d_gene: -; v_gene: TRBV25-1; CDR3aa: CASSARDQGTQYF; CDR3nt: TGTGCCAGCAGTGCCCGGGATCAAGGGACCCAGTACTTC
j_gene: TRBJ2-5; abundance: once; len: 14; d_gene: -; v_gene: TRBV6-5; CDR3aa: CASSYSGSQETQYF; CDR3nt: TGTGCCAGCAGTTACTCGGGCAGTCAAGAGACCCAGTACTTC
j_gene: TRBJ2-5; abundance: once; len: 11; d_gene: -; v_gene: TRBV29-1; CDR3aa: CSLARDETQYF; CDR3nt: TGCAGCTTGGCCAGGGATGAGACCCAGTACTTC
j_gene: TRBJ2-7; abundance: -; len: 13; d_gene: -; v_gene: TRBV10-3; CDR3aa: CAIGPEGTYEQYF; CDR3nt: TGTGCCATCGGACCAGAGGGAACCTACGAGCAGTACTTC
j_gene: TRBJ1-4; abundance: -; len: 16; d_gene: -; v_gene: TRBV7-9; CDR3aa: CASSQTDFTTNEKLFF; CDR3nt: TGTGCCAGCAGTCAAACGGACTTTACAACTAATGAAAAACTGTTTTTT
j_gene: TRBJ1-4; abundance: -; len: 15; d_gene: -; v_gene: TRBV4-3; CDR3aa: CASSQVGGTNEKLFF; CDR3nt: TGCGCCAGCAGCCAAGTCGGGGGAACTAATGAAAAACTGTTTTTT
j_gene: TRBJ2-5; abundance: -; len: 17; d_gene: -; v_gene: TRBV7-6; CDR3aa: CASSLVLNRDSGRLRYF; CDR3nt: TGTGCCAGCAGCTTAGTCCTGAACCGGGACTCCGGCCGATTACGGTACTTC
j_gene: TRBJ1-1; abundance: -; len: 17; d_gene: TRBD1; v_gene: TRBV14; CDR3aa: CASSQGGAGGTNTEAFF; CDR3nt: TGTGCCAGCAGCCAAGGAGGGGCAGGGGGGACGAACACTGAAGCTTTCTTT
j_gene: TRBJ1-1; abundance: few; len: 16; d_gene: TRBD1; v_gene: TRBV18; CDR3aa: CASELGQARGNTEAFF; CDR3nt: TGTGCCAGCGAATTGGGACAGGCCAGGGGGAACACTGAAGCTTTCTTT
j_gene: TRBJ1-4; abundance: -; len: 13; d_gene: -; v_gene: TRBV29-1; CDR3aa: CSVWGQGSEKLFF; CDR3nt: TGCAGCGTCTGGGGGCAGGGGAGTGAAAAACTGTTTTTT
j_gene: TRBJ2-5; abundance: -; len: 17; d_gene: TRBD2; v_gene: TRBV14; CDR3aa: CASSRGKAGGPLETQYF; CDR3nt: TGTGCCAGCAGCCGAGGAAAAGCGGGGGGGCCCCTGGAGACCCAGTACTTC
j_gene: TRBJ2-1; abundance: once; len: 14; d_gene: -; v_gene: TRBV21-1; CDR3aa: CASSTRQGAREQFF; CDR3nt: TGTGCCAGCAGCACCCGACAGGGGGCAAGGGAGCAGTTCTTC
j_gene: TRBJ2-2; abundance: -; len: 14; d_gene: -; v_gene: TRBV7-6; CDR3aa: CASSLELAGGELFF; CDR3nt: TGTGCCAGCAGCTTAGAACTAGCAGGCGGGGAGCTGTTTTTT
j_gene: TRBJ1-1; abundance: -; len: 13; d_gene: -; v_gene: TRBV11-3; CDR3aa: CASSLESHSEAFF; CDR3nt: TGTGCCAGCAGCTTAGAGTCCCATTCTGAAGCTTTCTTT
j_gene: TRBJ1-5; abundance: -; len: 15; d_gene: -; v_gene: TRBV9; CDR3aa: CASSETGLAYQPQHF; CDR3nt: TGTGCCAGCAGCGAAACAGGGTTGGCTTATCAGCCCCAGCATTTT
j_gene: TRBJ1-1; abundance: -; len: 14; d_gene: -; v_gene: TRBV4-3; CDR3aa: CASSQEDSLAEAFF; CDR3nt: TGCGCCAGCAGCCAAGAGGACAGCCTGGCTGAAGCTTTCTTT
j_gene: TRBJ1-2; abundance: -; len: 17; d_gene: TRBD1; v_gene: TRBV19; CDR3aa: CASSGALSGQTNYGYTF; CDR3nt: TGTGCCAGTAGTGGGGCGTTATCGGGACAGACTAACTATGGCTACACCTTC
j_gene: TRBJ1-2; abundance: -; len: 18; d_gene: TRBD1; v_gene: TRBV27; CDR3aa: CASSLSRGLGQGIYGYTF; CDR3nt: TGTGCCAGCAGTTTATCGAGAGGCCTGGGACAGGGGATCTATGGCTACACCTTC
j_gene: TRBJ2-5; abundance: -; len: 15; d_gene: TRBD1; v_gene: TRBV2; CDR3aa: CASSSRTGGRETQYF; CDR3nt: TGTGCCAGCAGCTCCCGGACAGGGGGCAGGGAGACCCAGTACTTC
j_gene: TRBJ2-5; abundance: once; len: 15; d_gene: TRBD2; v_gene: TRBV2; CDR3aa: CASSEATSGIETQYF; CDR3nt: TGTGCCAGCAGTGAAGCGACTAGCGGGATTGAGACCCAGTACTTC
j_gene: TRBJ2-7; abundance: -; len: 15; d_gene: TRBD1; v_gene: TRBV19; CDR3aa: CASSITAGGSYEQYF; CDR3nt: TGTGCCAGTAGTATAACGGCAGGGGGTTCCTACGAGCAGTACTTC
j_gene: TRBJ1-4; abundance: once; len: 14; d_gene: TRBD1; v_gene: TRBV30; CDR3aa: CAWSGGQTNEKLFF; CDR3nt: TGTGCCTGGAGTGGGGGACAGACTAATGAAAAACTGTTTTTT
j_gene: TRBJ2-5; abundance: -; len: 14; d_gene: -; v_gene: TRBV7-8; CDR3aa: CASSLELVEETQYF; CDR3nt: TGTGCCAGCAGCTTGGAACTTGTGGAGGAGACCCAGTACTTC
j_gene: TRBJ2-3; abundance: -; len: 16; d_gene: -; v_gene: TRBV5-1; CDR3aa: CASSYGQTLSTDTQYF; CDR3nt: TGCGCCAGCAGCTACGGACAGACCCTTAGCACAGATACGCAGTATTTT